Below are 5 T cell receptor beta chains sequenced from a single sample in a study of T-cell memory formation after mild COVID-19. MiXCR was run by TCRdb on the 5' RACE reads, yielding one entry per CDR3 protein. Among around 250,000 distinct CDR3 sequences listed, approximately 15% were seen once. The sequenced material came from PBMCs or a T cell subset sorted from them (not recorded which). These TCRs come from a man aged 18 to 29 who had mild COVID-19 (a few samples of this study predate the infection). Cell type and time point are not known.

This clonotype was counted only a few times. The CDR3 reads CASSLQGNSYEQYF. The CDR3 DNA reads as TGTGCCAGCAGCCTACAGGGAAACTCCTACGAGCAGTACTTC. This chain connects TRBV6-2 or TRBV6-3 to TRBJ2-7; D perhaps matches TRBD1 (6 bases). Deletions cut 6 bases from V and 0 bases from J, with 12 bases between. This CDR3 has 14 residues. Germline CDR1 reads MNHEY; CDR2 reads SVGEGT.

This clonotype turned up a few times. The chain has TRBV6-6 and TRBJ2-3; D not certain. V gave up 2 bases and J gave up 5 bases, with 5 bases separating them. The CDR3 is 12 residues long. The germline CDR1 and CDR2 sequences are MNHNY and SVGAGI (reference sequence). The chain's CDR3 is CASSYSRDTQYF. CDR3 nucleotides: TGTGCCAGCAGTTACAGTAGAGATACGCAGTATTTT.

The table lists this clonotype with a few counts. The genes are TRBV7-8 and TRBJ2-4, with 13 nucleotides matching TRBD2. CDR3 length equals 15 residues. Germline CDR1 reads SGHVS; CDR2 reads FQNEAQ. The V and J ends lost 1 base and 9 bases, in that order; junction bases with no gene match: 3. The DNA for the CDR3 is TGTGCCAGCAGCTTAGGGACTAGCGGGGGCGGCATTCAGTACTTC. Protein sequence: CASSLGTSGGGIQYF.

The chain joins TRBV7-9 to TRBJ2-5; TRBD1 is a possible D gene (6 bases). This CDR3 is 14 amino acids long. Germline values: CDR1 SEHNR, CDR2 FQNEAQ (reference sequence). Trimming took off 5 bases at V and 5 bases at J, with 15 bases between the two ends. CDR3 protein: CASSPGAGDETQYF. As DNA, the CDR3 is TGTGCCAGCAGCCCCGGGGCAGGGGATGAGACCCAGTACTTC. The full variable domain, completed using reference TRBV7-9 and TRBJ2-5, is DTGVSQNPRHKITKRGQNVTFRCDPISEHNRLYWYRQTLGQGPEFLTYFQNEAQLEKSRLLSDRFSAERPKGSFSTLEIQRTEQGDSAMYLCASSPGAGDETQYFGPGTRLLVL.

A few counts support this clonotype. The V call is TRBV5-1, the J call TRBJ1-1; possible D gene TRBD1, 6 bases. V lost 4 bases and J lost 1, with 8 bases in between. CDR1 and CDR2 from the germline V gene are SGHRS and YFSETQ. The CDR3 covers 13 residues. CDR3 nucleotide sequence: TGCGCCAGCAGCGGGGGACAGAACACTGAAGCTTTCTTT. Protein: CASSGGQNTEAFF.